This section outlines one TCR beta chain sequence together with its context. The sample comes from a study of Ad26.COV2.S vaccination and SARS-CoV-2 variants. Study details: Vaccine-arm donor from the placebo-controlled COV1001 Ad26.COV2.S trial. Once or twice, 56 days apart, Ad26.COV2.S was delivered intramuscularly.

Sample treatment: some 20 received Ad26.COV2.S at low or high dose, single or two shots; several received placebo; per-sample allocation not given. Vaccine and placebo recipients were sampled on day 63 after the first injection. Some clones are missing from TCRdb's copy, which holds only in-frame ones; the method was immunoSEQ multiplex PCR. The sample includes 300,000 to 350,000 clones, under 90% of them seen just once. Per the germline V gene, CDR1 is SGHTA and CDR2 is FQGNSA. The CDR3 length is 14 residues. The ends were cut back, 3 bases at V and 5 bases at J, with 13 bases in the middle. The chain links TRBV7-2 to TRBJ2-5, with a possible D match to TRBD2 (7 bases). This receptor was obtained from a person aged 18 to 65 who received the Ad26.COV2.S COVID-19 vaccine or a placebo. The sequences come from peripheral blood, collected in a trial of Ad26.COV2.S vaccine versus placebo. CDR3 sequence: CASSFGGLGETQYF. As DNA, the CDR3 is TGTGCCAGCAGCTTCGGGGGGCTAGGCGAGACCCAGTACTTC.